This TCR beta chain emerged from a study of blood T cell repertoires in COVID-19. Turning to the study itself: Sample material is recorded as cDNA or gDNA derived from T cells, B-cell-depleted T cells, or PBMCs.

The assay was immunoSEQ multiplex PCR, and TCRdb's table has in-frame clones only and misses some. The sample consists of 85,000 to 90,000 clones, 75% to 90% of them appearing once. What was sequenced was peripheral blood. This TCR derives from a man at least 80 years old with active or convalescent COVID-19.

In DNA, the CDR3 is TGTGCCAGCCGCGGACAGCTGGATGAAAAACTGTTTTTT. This translates into CASRGQLDEKLFF. J is TRBJ1-4 and V is TRBV5-6; TRBD1 is a possible D gene (6 bases). CDR1 SGHDT and CDR2 YYEEEE come from the germline V gene. The CDR3 loop spans 13 amino acids. V gave up 7 bases and J gave up 6 bases, with 13 bases separating them.